The rows below give T cell receptor beta chains drawn from one sample of a study of blood T cells in healthy people across ages. TCRdb reprocessed the 5' RACE reads via MiXCR and lists one record per CDR3 protein. Among some 640,000 distinct CDR3 sequences listed, roughly 49% were seen once. The sequenced material came from blood. The receptors originated from a woman aged 55 to 70 in good health. The CDR3 runs from the conserved cysteine through the conserved F or W. The D gene is left open where the match is weak. Size is stated for part of the rows, as once, few or many counts, or as a class when the clone is expanded.

TGCGCCAGCAGCGGATCAGGGGGAGGTTACGAGCAGTACTTC,CASSGSGGGYEQYF,TRBJ2-7,few,-,TRBV5-1
TGTGCCAGCACCAAGGACAGGGGGCCTTACGAGCAGTACTTC,CASTKDRGPYEQYF,TRBJ2-7,many,TRBD1,TRBV5-4
TGTGCCAGCAGCCGCTCTAGCGGGAGCTACGAGCAGTACTTC,CASSRSSGSYEQYF,TRBJ2-7,-,TRBD2,TRBV3-1
TGTGCCAGCAGCTCACTCTGGGGAGCGGGTACCCAGTACTTC,CASSSLWGAGTQYF,TRBJ2-5,-,-,TRBV7-9
TGTGCCAGCAGTTCCCTCCAGGGAGGGGTGCAGTACTTC,CASSSLQGGVQYF,TRBJ2-7,-,TRBD2,TRBV6-6
TGCGCCAGCAGCTTGGAGGACAGAGGCTATGGCTACACCTTC,CASSLEDRGYGYTF,TRBJ1-2,few,-,TRBV5-1
TGCAGTGCTAGAGACGCCAGTAAAGAGACCCAGTACTTC,CSARDASKETQYF,TRBJ2-5,-,-,TRBV20-1
TGTGCCAGCGTCTTCAGGCGGGAGGGCCGTACGAGTGAGCAGTTCTTC,CASVFRREGRTSEQFF,TRBJ2-1,-,TRBD2,TRBV2
TGTGCCAGCAGCGCGACAAGAGCAGGCTACGAGCAGTACTTC,CASSATRAGYEQYF,TRBJ2-7,-,-,TRBV9
TGTGCCAGCAGCGGGGGACAGGGGACTGAAGCTTTCTTT,CASSGGQGTEAFF,TRBJ1-1,-,TRBD1,TRBV7-9
TGCAGTGCTAGAGTAGAGGATCATGAGCAGTTCTTC,CSARVEDHEQFF,TRBJ2-1,-,-,TRBV20-1
TGTGCCAGCAGCTTATCGTGGGACAAGAACACTGAAGCTTTCTTT,CASSLSWDKNTEAFF,TRBJ1-1,-,-,TRBV7-9
TGTGCCAGCAGCCACCGGACAGGGGGCAGCGACGAGCAGTACTTC,CASSHRTGGSDEQYF,TRBJ2-7,-,TRBD1,TRBV9
TGTGCCAGCAGTTTATCCAAGGCCTCCTACGAGCAGTACTTC,CASSLSKASYEQYF,TRBJ2-7,-,-,TRBV28
TGCAGTGCTAGCGACAGGGGAAGGCGGTGGGAAGAGACCCAGTACTTC,CSASDRGRRWEETQYF,TRBJ2-5,-,TRBD1,TRBV20-1
TGCAGTGCTGAGAATGCCCAGACTCGAGAGCAGTACTTC,CSAENAQTREQYF,TRBJ2-7,-,-,TRBV20-1
TGTGCCATCAGAGGGGACAACGGAGGCTATGGCTACACCTTC,CAIRGDNGGYGYTF,TRBJ1-2,few,-,TRBV10-3
TGTGCCAGCAGCTTAGGGGCGACAGGGTCTGGGTCACCCCTCCACTTT,CASSLGATGSGSPLHF,TRBJ1-6,-,TRBD1,TRBV7-2
TGCGCCAGCAGTGAGTCAGGCTACCAAGAGACCCAGTACTTC,CASSESGYQETQYF,TRBJ2-5,few,-,TRBV10-2
TGTGCCAGCAGCTTAGGTTCTAAAGAGACCCAGTACTTC,CASSLGSKETQYF,TRBJ2-5,-,-,TRBV7-2